This T cell receptor beta chain came from a study of shared T cell receptors in the human thymus. Assay used: immunoSEQ multiplex PCR; TCRdb lists only in-frame clones, some missing. The sample comprises over 650,000 clones, about 90% of which are singletons, and just under 0.0095% rests with the top ten. The germline CDR1 and CDR2 sequences are LGHNA and YNFKEQ. This CDR3 contains 17 residues. This clone occurred once. This sample also belongs to another study, concerning human thymus T cells.

The sequence came from a boy in the first two years of life with a congenital heart defect. The chain links TRBV4-2 to TRBJ2-5; 12 bases are shared with TRBD2. The J call may be mistaken, given a closer DNA end match to TRBJ2-7. Sequencing was carried out using thymocytes. The CDR3: CASSPTSGSPVSYEQYF. Written as DNA, the CDR3 is TGTGCCAGCAGCCCGACTAGCGGGAGCCCCGTCTCCTACGAGCAGTACTTC.